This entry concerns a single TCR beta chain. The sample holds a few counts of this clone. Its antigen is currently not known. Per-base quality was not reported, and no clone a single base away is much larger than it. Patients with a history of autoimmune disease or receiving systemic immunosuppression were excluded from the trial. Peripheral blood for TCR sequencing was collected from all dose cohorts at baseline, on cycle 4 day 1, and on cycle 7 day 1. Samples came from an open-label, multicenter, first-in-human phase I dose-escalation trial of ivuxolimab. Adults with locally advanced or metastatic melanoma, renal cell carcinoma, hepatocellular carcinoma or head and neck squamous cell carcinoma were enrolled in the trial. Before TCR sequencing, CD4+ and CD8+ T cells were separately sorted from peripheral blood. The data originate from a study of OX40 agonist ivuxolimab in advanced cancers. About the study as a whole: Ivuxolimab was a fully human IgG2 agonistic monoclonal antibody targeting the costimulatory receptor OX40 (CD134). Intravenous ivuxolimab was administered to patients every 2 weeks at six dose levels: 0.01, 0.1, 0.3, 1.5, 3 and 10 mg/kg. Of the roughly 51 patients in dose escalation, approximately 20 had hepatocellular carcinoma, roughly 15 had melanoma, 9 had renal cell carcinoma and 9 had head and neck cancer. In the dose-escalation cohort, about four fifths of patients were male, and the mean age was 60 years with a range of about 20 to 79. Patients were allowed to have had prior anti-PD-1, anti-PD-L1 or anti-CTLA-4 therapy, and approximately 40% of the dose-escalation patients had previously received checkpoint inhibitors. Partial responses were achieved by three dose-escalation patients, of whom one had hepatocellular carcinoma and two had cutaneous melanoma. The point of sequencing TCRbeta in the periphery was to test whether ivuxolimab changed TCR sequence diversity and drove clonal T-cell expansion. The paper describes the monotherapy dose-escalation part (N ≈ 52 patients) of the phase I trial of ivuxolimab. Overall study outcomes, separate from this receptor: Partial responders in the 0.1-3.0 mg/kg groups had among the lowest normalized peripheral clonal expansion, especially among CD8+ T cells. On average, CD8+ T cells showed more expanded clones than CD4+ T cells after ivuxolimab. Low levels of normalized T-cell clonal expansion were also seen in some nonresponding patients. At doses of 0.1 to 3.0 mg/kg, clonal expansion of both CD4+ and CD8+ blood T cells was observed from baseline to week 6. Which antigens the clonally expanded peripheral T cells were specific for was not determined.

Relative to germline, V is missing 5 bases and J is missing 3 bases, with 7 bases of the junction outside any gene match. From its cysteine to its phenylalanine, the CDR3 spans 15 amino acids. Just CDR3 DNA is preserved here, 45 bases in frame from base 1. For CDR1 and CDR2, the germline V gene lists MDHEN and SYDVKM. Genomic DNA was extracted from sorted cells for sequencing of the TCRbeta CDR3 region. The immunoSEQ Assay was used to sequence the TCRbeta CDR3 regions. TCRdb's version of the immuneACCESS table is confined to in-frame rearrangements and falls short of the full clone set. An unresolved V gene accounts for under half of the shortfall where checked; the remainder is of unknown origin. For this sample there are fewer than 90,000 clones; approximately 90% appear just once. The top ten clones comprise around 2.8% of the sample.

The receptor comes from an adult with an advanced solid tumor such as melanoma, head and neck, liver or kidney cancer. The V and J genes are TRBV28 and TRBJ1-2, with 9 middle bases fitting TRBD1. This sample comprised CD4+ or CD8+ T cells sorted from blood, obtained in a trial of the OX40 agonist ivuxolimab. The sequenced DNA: TGTGCCAGCAGTCTGTGGACAGGGGATGACTATGGCTACACCTTC. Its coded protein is CASSLWTGDDYGYTF.